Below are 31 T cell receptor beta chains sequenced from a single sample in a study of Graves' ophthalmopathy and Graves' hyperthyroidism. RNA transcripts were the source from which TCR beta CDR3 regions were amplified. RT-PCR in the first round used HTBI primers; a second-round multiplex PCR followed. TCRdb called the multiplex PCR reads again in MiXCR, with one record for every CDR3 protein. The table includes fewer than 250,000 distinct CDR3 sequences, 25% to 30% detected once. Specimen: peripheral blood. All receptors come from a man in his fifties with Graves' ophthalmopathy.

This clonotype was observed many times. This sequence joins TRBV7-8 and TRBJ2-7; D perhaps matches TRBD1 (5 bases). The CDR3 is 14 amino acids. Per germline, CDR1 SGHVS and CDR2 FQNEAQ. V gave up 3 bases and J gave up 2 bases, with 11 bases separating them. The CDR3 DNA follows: TGTGCCAGCAGCTTCTCACAGGTGACCTACGAGCAGTACTTC. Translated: CASSFSQVTYEQYF.

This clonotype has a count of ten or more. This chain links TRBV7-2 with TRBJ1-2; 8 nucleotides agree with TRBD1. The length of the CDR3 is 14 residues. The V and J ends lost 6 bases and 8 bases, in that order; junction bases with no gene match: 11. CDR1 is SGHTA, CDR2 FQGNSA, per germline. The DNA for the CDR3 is TGTGCCAGCAGGGGAAGGGGGACAGGATACGGCTACACCTTC. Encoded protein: CASRGRGTGYGYTF.

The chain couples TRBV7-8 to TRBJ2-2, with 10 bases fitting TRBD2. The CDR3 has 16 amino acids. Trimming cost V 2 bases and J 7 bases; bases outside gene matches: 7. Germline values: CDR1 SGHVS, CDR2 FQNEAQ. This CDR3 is CASSLSLAGVLGELFF. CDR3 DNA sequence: TGTGCCAGCAGCTTATCTCTAGCGGGAGTTCTCGGGGAGCTGTTTTTT.

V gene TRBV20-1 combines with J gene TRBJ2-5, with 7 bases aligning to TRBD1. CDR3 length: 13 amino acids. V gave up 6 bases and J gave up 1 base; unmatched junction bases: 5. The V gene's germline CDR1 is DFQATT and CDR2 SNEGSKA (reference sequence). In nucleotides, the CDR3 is TGCAGTGCCATCGGGACAGTCCAAGAGACCCAGTACTTC. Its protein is CSAIGTVQETQYF.

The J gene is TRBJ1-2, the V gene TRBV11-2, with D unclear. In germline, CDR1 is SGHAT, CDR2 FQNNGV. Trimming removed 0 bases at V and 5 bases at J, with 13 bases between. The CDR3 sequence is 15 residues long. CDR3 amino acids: CASSLDLDLLYGYTF. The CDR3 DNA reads TGTGCCAGCAGCTTAGATCTCGACCTCCTTTATGGCTACACCTTC.

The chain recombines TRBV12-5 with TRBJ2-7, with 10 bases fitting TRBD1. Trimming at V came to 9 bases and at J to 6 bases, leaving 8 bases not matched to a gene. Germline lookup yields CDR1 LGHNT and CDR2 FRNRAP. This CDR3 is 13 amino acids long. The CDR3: CASASTGGAEQYF. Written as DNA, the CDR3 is TGTGCTAGCGCCTCGACAGGGGGCGCCGAGCAGTACTTC. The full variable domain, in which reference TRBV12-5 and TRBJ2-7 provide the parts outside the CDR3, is DARVTQTPRHKVTEMGQEVTMRCQPILGHNTVFWYRQTMMQGLELLAYFRNRAPLDDSGMPKDRFSAEMPDATLATLKIQPSEPRDSAVYFCASASTGGAEQYFGPGTRLTVT.

The CDR3 sequence is CSVTQPDSAPFGELFF. In DNA form, the CDR3 reads TGCAGCGTTACCCAGCCAGACAGTGCGCCCTTCGGGGAGCTGTTTTTT. The rearrangement joins TRBV29-1 to TRBJ2-2; D might be TRBD1 (5 bases). Trimming took 5 bases from V and 7 from J, leaving 23 bases between them. The CDR3 has 16 amino acids. The germline gives CDR1 SQVTM, CDR2 ANQGSEA.

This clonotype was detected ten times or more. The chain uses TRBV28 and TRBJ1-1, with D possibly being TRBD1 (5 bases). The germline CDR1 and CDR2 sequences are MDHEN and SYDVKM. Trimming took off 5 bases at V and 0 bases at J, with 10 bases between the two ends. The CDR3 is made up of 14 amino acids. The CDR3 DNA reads TGTGCCAGCAGTGGGACTTCAGTGAACACTGAAGCTTTCTTT. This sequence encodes CASSGTSVNTEAFF. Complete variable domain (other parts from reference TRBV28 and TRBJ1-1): DVKVTQSSRYLVKRTGEKVFLECVQDMDHENMFWYRQDPGLGLRLIYFSYDVKMKEKGDIPEGYSVSREKKERFSLILESASTNQTSMYLCASSGTSVNTEAFFGQGTRLTVV.

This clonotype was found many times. The CDR3 DNA reads as TGTGCCAGTAGGGAAGCGGGAGGAGACACCGGGGAGCTGTTTTTT. Its translation is CASREAGGDTGELFF. The V gene is TRBV19, the J gene TRBJ2-2, with 9 bases matching TRBD2. Germline CDR1 is LNHDA and CDR2 is SQIVND (reference sequence). V lost 6 bases and J lost 3; bases outside the gene matches: 5. CDR3 length: 15 residues. The variable domain in full, completed from reference TRBV19 and TRBJ2-2, reads DGGITQSPKYLFRKEGQNVTLSCEQNLNHDAMYWYRQDPGQGLRLIYYSQIVNDFQKGDIAEGYSVSREKKESFPLTVTSAQKNPTAFYLCASREAGGDTGELFFGEGSRLTVL.

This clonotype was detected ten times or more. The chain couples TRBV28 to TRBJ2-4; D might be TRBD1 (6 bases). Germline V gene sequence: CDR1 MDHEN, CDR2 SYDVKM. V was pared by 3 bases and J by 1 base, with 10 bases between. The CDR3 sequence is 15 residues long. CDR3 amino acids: CASSFMGAAKNIQYF. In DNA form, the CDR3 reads TGTGCCAGCAGTTTCATGGGGGCGGCCAAAAACATTCAGTACTTC.

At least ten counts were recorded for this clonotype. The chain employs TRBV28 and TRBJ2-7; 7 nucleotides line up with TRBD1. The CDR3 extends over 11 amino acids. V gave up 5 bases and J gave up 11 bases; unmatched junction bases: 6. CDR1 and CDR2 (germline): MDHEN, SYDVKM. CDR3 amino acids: CASSPDRSKYF. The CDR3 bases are TGTGCCAGCAGTCCGGACAGGTCAAAGTACTTC.

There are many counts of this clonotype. CDR3 in DNA: TGTGCCAGTAGTATATCATACAGCTTCTACGAGCAGTACTTC. This codes for CASSISYSFYEQYF. J is TRBJ2-7 and V is TRBV19; D remains unclear. Germline V gives CDR1 LNHDA, CDR2 SQIVND (reference sequence). V lost 2 bases to trimming and J lost 3 bases, with 11 bases between them. The CDR3 runs 14 residues.

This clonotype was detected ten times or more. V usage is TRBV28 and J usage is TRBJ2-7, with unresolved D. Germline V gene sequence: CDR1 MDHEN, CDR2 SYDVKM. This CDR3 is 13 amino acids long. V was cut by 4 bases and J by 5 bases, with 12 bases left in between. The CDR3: CASSSILSNEQYF. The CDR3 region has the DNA TGTGCCAGCAGTTCCATACTTAGTAACGAGCAGTACTTC.

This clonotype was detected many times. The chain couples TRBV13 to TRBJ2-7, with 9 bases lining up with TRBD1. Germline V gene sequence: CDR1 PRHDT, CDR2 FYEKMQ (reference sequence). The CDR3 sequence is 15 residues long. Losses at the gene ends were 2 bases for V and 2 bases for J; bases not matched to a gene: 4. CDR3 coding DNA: TGTGCCAGCAGCTTACGGGGACAGGGCGCCTACGAGCAGTACTTC. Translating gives CASSLRGQGAYEQYF.

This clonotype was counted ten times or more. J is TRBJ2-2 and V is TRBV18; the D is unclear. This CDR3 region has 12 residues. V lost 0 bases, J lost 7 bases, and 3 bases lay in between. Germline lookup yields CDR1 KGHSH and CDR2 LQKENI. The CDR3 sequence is CASSPPGGELFF. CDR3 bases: TGTGCCAGCTCACCACCCGGCGGGGAGCTGTTTTTT.

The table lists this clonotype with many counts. CDR3 in DNA: TGTGCCATCCACAGAGCGAACACCGGGGAGCTGTTTTTT. Its protein product is CAIHRANTGELFF. V and J are TRBV6-2 or TRBV6-3 and TRBJ2-2; D gene uncertain. There are 13 residues in the CDR3. V dropped 10 bases and J dropped 0 bases, with 9 bases sitting between them. Germline assignment: CDR1 MNHEY and CDR2 SVGEGT.

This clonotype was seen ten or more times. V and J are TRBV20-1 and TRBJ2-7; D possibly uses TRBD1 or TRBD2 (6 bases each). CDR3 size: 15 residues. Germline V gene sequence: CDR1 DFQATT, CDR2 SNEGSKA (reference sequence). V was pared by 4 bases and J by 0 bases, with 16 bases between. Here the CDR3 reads CSAKIGGGGSYEQYF. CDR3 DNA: TGCAGTGCTAAGATAGGTGGAGGGGGCTCCTACGAGCAGTACTTC.

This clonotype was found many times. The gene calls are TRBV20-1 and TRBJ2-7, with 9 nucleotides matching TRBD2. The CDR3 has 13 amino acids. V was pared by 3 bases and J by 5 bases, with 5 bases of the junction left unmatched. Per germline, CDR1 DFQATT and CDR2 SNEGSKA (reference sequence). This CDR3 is CSARGGLAHEQYF. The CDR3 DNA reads TGCAGTGCTAGGGGGGGACTAGCCCACGAGCAGTACTTC.

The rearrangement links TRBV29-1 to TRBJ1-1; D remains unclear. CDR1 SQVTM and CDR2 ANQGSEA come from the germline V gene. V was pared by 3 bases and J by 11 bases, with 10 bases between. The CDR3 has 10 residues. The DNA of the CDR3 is TGCAGCGTTGACCTCTCCGCGGCTTTCTTT. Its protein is CSVDLSAAFF.

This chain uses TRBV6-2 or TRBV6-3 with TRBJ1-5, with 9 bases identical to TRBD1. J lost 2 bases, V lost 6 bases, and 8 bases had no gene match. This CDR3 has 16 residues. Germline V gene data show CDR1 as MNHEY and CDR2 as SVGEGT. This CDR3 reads CASSPGTGKGNQPQHF. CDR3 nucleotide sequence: TGTGCCAGCAGCCCCGGGACAGGGAAGGGCAATCAGCCCCAGCATTTT.

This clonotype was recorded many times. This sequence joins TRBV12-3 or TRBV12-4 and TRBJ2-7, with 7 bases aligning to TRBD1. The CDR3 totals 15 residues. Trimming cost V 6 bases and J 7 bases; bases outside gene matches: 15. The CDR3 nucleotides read TGTGCCAGCAGCACCACAGGGGTGGATAGTTCGGAGCAGTACTTC. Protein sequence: CASSTTGVDSSEQYF.

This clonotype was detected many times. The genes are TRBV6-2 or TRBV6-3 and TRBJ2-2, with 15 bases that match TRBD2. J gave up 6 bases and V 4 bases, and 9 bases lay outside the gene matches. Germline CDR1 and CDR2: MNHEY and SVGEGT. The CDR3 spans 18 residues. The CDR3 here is CASSFSPGLAGGPGELFF. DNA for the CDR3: TGTGCCAGCAGTTTCTCCCCCGGACTAGCGGGAGGGCCCGGGGAGCTGTTTTTT.

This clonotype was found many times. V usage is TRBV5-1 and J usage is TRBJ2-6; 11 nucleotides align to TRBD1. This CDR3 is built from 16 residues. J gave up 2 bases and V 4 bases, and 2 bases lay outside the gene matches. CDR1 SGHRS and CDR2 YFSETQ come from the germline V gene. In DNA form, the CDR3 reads TGCGCCAGCAGCGCGGGACAGGGGGCTGGGGCCAACGTCCTGACTTTC. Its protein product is CASSAGQGAGANVLTF.

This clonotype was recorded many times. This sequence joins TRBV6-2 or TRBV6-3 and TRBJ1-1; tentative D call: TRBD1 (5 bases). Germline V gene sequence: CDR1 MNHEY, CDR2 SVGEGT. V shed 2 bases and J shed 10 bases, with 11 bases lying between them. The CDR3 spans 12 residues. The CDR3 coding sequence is TGTGCCAGCAGTTACAGGGGCGAGGGAGCTTTCTTT. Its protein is CASSYRGEGAFF.

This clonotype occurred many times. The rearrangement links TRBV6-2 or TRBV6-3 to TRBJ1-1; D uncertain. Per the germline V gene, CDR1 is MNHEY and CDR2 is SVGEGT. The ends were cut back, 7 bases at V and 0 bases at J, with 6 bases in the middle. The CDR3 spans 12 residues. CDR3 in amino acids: CASTQLNTEAFF. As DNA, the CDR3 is TGTGCCAGCACCCAATTGAACACTGAAGCTTTCTTT.

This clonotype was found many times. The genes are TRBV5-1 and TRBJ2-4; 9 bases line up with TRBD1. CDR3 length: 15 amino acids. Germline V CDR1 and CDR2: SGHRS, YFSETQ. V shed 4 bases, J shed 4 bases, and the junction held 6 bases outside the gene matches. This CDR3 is CASSIAGTGKNIQYF. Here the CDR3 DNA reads TGCGCCAGCAGCATCGCCGGGACAGGGAAAAACATTCAGTACTTC.

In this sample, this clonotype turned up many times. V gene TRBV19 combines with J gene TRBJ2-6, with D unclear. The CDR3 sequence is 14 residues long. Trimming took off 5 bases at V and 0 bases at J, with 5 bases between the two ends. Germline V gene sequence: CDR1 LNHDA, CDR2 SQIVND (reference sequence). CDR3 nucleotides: TGTGCCAGTAGTGCGGTCTCTGGGGCCAACGTCCTGACTTTC. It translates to CASSAVSGANVLTF.

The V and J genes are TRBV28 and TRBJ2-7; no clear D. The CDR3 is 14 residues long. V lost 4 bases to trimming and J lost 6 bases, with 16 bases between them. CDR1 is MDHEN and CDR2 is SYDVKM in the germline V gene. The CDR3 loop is CASSSPWANLEQYF. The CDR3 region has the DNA TGTGCCAGCAGTTCCCCGTGGGCCAACCTCGAGCAGTACTTC.

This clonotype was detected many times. The CDR3: CATSSGDSPLHF. The CDR3 region has the DNA TGTGCCACCAGTTCAGGGGATTCACCCCTCCACTTT. The chain has TRBV24-1 and TRBJ1-6; D is perhaps TRBD1 (6 bases). Trimming pared 6 bases from V and 8 bases from J, leaving 7 bases between. The length of the CDR3 is 12 residues. CDR1 is KGHDR and CDR2 is SFDVKD in the germline V gene.

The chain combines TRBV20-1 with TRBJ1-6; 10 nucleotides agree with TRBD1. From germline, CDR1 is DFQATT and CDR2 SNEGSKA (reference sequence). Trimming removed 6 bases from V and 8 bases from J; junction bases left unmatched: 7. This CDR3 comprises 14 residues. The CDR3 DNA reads TGCAGTGCCCCCAGACAGGGGGCCGATTCACCCCTCCACTTT. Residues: CSAPRQGADSPLHF.

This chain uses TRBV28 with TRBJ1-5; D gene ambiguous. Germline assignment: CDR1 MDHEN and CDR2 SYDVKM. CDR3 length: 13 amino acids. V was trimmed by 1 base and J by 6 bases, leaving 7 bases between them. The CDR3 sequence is CASSLSPVQPQHF. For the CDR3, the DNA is TGTGCCAGCAGTTTATCCCCAGTTCAGCCCCAGCATTTT.